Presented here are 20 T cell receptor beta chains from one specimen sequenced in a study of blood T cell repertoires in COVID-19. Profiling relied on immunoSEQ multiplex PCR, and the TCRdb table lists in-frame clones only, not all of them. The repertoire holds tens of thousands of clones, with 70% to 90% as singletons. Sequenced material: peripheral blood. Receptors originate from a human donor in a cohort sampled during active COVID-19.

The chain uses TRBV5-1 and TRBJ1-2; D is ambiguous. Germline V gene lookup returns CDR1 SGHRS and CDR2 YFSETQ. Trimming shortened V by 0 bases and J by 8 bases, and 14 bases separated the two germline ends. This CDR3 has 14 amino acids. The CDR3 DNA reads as TGCGCCAGCAGCTTGGATCAGGTTCCGGGGGGCTACACCTTC. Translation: CASSLDQVPGGYTF.

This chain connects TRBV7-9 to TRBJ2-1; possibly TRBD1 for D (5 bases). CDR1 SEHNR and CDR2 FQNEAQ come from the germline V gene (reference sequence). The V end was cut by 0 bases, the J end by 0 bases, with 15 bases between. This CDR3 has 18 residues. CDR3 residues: CASSLAGGAWISYNEQFF. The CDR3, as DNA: TGTGCCAGCAGCTTAGCAGGTGGGGCATGGATCTCCTACAATGAGCAGTTCTTC.

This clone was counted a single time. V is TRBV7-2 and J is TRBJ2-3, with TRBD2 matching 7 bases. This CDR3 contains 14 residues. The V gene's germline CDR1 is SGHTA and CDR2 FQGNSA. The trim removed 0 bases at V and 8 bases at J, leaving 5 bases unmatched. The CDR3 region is CASSLAGGQVTQYF. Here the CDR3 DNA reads TGTGCCAGCAGCTTAGCGGGAGGGCAGGTTACGCAGTATTTT.

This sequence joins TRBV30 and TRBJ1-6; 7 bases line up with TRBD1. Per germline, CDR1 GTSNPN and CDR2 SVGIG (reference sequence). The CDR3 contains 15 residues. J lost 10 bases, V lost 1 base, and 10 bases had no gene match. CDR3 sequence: CAWSEGDRAFSPLHF. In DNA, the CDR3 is TGTGCCTGGAGTGAGGGCGACAGGGCGTTCTCACCCCTCCACTTT.

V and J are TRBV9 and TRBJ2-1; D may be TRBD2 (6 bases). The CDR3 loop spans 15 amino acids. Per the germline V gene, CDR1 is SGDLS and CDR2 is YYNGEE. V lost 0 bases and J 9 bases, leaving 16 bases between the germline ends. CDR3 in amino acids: CASSVGSGPSGEQFF. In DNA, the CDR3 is TGTGCCAGCAGCGTAGGCAGCGGGCCCTCGGGTGAGCAGTTCTTC.

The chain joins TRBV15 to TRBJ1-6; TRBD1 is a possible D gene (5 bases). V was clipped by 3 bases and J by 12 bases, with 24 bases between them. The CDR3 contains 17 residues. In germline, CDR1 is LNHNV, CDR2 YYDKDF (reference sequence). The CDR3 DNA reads TGTGCCACCAGCAGGTCGTTGGGGGGGGTATTGGAAGAACCCCTCCACTTT. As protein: CATSRSLGGVLEEPLHF.

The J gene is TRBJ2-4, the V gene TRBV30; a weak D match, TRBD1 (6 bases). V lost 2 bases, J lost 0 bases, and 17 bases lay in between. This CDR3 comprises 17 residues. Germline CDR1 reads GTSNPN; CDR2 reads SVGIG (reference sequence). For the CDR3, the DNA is TGTGCCTGGAGTATCCCCGGGACACAACTAGCCAAAAACATTCAGTACTTC. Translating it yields CAWSIPGTQLAKNIQYF. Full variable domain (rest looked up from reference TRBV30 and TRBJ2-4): SQTIHQWPATLVQPVGSPLSLECTVEGTSNPNLYWYRQAAGRGLQLLFYSVGIGQISSEVPQNLSASRPQDRQFILSSKKLLLSDSGFYLCAWSIPGTQLAKNIQYFGAGTRLSVL.

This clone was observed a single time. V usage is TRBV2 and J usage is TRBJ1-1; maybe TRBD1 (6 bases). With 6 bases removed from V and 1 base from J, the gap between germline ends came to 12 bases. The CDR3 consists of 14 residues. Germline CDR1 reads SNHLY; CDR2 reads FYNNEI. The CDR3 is CASSPRTANTEAFF. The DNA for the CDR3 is TGTGCCAGCAGCCCCCGGACAGCGAACACTGAAGCTTTCTTT.

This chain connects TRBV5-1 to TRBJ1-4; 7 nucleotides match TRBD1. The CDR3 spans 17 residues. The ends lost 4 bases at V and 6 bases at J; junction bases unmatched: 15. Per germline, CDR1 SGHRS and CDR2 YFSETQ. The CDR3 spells CASSPGVAGGRDEKLFF. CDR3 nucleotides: TGCGCCAGCAGCCCGGGGGTCGCAGGGGGACGGGATGAAAAACTGTTTTTT.

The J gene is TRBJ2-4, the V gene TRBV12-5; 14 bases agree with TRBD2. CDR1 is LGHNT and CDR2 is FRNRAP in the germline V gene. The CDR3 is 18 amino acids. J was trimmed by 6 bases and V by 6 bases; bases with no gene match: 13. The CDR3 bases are TGTGCTAGTGGGGCCGCCGGGACTAGCGGGAGATTTGGAAACATTCAGTACTTC. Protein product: CASGAAGTSGRFGNIQYF.

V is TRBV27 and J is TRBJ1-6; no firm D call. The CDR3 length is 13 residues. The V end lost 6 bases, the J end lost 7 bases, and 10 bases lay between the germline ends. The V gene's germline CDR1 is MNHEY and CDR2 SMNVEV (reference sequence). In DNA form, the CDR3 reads TGTGCCAGCAGGACATGGAGGAATTCACCCCTCCACTTT. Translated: CASRTWRNSPLHF.

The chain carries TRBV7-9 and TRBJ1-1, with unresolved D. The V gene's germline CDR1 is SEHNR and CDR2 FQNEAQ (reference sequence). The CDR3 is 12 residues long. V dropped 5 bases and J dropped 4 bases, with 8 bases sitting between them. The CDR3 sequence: CASSPSSTEAFF. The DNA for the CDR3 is TGTGCCAGCAGCCCTAGTAGCACTGAAGCTTTCTTT. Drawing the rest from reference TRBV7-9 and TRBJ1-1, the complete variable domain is DTGVSQNPRHKITKRGQNVTFRCDPISEHNRLYWYRQTLGQGPEFLTYFQNEAQLEKSRLLSDRFSAERPKGSFSTLEIQRTEQGDSAMYLCASSPSSTEAFFGQGTRLTVV.

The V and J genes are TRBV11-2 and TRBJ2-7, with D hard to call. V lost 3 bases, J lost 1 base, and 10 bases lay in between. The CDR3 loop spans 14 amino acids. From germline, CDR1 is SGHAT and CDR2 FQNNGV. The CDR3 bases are TGTGCCAGCAGCTTCGGTATCGGGTCCTACGAGCAGTACTTC. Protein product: CASSFGIGSYEQYF.

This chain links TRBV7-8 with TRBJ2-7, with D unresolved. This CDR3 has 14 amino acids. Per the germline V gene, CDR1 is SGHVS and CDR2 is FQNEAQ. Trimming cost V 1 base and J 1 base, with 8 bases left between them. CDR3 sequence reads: CASSLDSASYEQYF. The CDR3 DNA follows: TGTGCCAGCAGCTTAGACTCAGCGTCCTACGAGCAGTACTTC.

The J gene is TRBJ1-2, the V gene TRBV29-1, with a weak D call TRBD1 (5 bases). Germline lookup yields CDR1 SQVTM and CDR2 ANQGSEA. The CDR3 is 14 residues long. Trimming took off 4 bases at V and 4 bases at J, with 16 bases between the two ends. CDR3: CSVGGAAGGYGYTF. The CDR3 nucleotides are TGCAGCGTTGGCGGGGCCGCGGGTGGCTATGGCTACACCTTC.

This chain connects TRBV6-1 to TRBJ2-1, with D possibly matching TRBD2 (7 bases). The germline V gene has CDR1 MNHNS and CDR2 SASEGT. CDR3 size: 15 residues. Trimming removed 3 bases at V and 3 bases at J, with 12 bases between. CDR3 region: CASSDAGAHYNEQFF. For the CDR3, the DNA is TGTGCCAGCAGTGACGCGGGGGCCCACTACAATGAGCAGTTCTTC.

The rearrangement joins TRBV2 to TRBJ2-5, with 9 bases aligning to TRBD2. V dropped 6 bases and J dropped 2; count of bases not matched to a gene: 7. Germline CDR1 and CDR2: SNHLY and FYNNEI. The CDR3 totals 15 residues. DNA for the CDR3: TGTGCCAGCAGGATACCGACTAGCGGTCAAGAGACCCAGTACTTC. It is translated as CASRIPTSGQETQYF.

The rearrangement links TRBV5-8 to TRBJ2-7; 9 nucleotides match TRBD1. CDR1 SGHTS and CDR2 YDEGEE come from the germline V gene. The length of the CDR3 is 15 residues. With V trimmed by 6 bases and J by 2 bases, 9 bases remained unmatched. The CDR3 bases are TGTGCCAGCAACAAAAAAGGACAGGGGCCCTACGAGCAGTACTTC. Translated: CASNKKGQGPYEQYF.

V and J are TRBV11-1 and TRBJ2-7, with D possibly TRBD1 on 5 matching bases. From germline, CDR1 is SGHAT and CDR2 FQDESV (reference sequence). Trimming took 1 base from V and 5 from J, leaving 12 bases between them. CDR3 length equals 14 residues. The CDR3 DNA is TGTGCCAGCAGCTTAGAGGGAAGGGGTAACGAGCAGTACTTC. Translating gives CASSLEGRGNEQYF.

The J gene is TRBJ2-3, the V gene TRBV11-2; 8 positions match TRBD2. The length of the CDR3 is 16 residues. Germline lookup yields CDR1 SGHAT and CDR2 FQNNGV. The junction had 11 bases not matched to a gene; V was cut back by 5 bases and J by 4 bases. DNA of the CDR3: TGTGCCAGCAGCCCCTCTGAGCGGGGGCCCGCAGATACGCAGTATTTT. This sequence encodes CASSPSERGPADTQYF.